This entry describes one T cell receptor beta chain. This sample is part of a study of T cell changes during pregnancy in multiple sclerosis. Some clones are missing from TCRdb's copy, which holds only in-frame ones; the method was immunoSEQ multiplex PCR. The sample includes about 49,000 clones, approximately 94% of them seen just once. The sequence came from a female donor with multiple sclerosis, enrolled in a pregnancy study. Source: CD8+ T cells from peripheral blood mononuclear cells, taken before pregnancy.

CDR3 sequence (DNA): TGTGCCAGCAGTGACGGGATAGCGGCTTACAATGAGCAGTTCTTC. This codes for CASSDGIAAYNEQFF. The V call is TRBV25-1, the J call TRBJ2-1; the D gene is possibly TRBD2 (6 bases). V was clipped by 3 bases and J by 4 bases, with 13 bases between them. Germline CDR1 is MGHDK and CDR2 is SYGVNS. The CDR3 is 15 residues long.